This is a list of T cell receptor beta chains from one sample in a study of blood T cell repertoires in COVID-19. Repertoires were generated with immunoSEQ multiplex PCR, while TCRdb's copy carries only in-frame clones and drops some. The table has roughly 180,000 clones, roughly four fifths seen once. What was sequenced was peripheral blood. Every receptor here comes from a middle-aged woman with COVID-19, enrolled during active disease. Both conserved end residues are trimmed from each CDR3. Clone sizes are given selectively: once, few, many, or a class where the clone is expanded.

V gene: TRBV28; clone size: NA; CDR3 protein: ASIPSGRASTDTQY
V gene: TRBV5-4; clone size: NA; CDR3 protein: ASSLETGGDYGYT
V gene: TRBV15; clone size: NA; CDR3 protein: ATSRDSSIGGTQY
V gene: TRBV4-2; clone size: few; CDR3 protein: ASSQDAGTGGEPQH
V gene: TRBV19; clone size: NA; CDR3 protein: ASSIGGGQPQH
V gene: TRBV18; clone size: NA; CDR3 protein: ASSPSPAGRFNSPLH
V gene: TRBV27; clone size: NA; CDR3 protein: ASSLSGGYYEQY
V gene: TRBV9; clone size: NA; CDR3 protein: ASSSPDGYT
V gene: TRBV4-1; clone size: NA; CDR3 protein: ASSQVDRGYTGELF
V gene: TRBV19; clone size: NA; CDR3 protein: ASSIPGWGNQPQH
V gene: TRBV5-1; clone size: NA; CDR3 protein: ASSLAGAQGETQY
V gene: TRBV10-3; clone size: NA; CDR3 protein: AISDPGLARGQY
V gene: TRBV5-1; clone size: NA; CDR3 protein: ASSIQVGTYTDTQY
V gene: TRBV9; clone size: NA; CDR3 protein: ASSVGTTSTDTQY
V gene: TRBV2; clone size: NA; CDR3 protein: ATSGLARNQETQY
V gene: TRBV7-9; clone size: NA; CDR3 protein: ASSLAGSPDTQY
V gene: TRBV7-2; clone size: few; CDR3 protein: ASSLRSSGNLEQY
V gene: TRBV21-1; clone size: NA; CDR3 protein: ASSTGTENEKLF
V gene: TRBV28; clone size: once; CDR3 protein: ASIRGGDHYGYT
V gene: TRBV5-1; clone size: NA; CDR3 protein: ASSFGLAGLHEQY
V gene: TRBV20-1; clone size: NA; CDR3 protein: SASMGGVRNEQF
V gene: TRBV29-1; clone size: NA; CDR3 protein: SVLGSGNEQF
V gene: TRBV13; clone size: few; CDR3 protein: ASSSRDSLTDTQY
V gene: TRBV5-1; clone size: once; CDR3 protein: ASSSGQPNEKLF
V gene: TRBV30; clone size: NA; CDR3 protein: AWARNTLLNTGELF
V gene: TRBV19; clone size: NA; CDR3 protein: ASTRLAGAFQANEQF
V gene: TRBV18; clone size: NA; CDR3 protein: ASSLAAGVDTGELF
V gene: TRBV4-1; clone size: few; CDR3 protein: ASSQELMIAGPGSYEQY
V gene: TRBV19; clone size: NA; CDR3 protein: ASSQGMRAGELF
V gene: TRBV19; clone size: NA; CDR3 protein: ASSIFRTSGDEQY
V gene: TRBV29-1; clone size: NA; CDR3 protein: SARQTTNTGELF